This note documents a single T cell receptor beta chain sequence. The sample belongs to a study of control samples from healthy donors and cancer patients. Some clones are missing from TCRdb's copy, which holds only in-frame ones; the method was immunoSEQ multiplex PCR. The sample contains approximately 160,000 clones, roughly 92% of which appear only once. The V gene lost 1 base and the J gene lost 11 bases, with 23 bases spanning the gap. Looked up from germline, CDR1 is SGHVS and CDR2 is FQNEAQ. The CDR3 covers 16 residues. This receptor was taken from a woman in her 30s in good health. Sequencing was performed on blood. The chain combines TRBV7-8 with TRBJ1-2, with D maybe TRBD1 (5 bases). The CDR3 coding sequence is TGTGCCAGCAGCTTAGACCCCGATGGGGACCCTACGCGTTACACCTTC. It yields the protein CASSLDPDGDPTRYTF. The full variable domain, with the rest looked up from reference TRBV7-8 and TRBJ1-2, is GAGVSQSPRYKVAKRGQDVALRCDPISGHVSLFWYQQALGQGPEFLTYFQNEAQLDKSGLPSDRFFAERPEGSVSTLKIQRTQQEDSAVYLCASSLDPDGDPTRYTFGSGTRLTVV.